Below are 20 T cell receptor beta chains sequenced from a single sample in a study of T cell repertoires in cytomegalovirus infection. These receptors are not linked to any known antigen. TCRdb processed the reads anew with MiXCR; each CDR3 protein has one entry. The sample lists some 310,000 distinct CDR3 sequences, around 25% occurring once. This material consisted of cultured PBMCs, taken from culture after CMV antigen stimulation. All receptors derive from a human donor in good health (CMV status not recorded). Some clones in this sample may be carry-over from other donors' samples.

This chain connects TRBV27 to TRBJ1-6; D unresolved. The CDR3 runs to 16 residues. V was clipped by 5 bases and J by 0 bases, with 11 bases between them. In germline, CDR1 is MNHEY, CDR2 SMNVEV (reference sequence). The CDR3 loop reads CASSADRNSYNSPLHF. As DNA, the CDR3 is TGTGCCAGCAGTGCCGACCGGAACTCCTATAATTCACCCCTCCACTTT.

The gene calls are TRBV2 and TRBJ1-4, with D unclear. The V and J ends lost 3 bases and 6 bases respectively, with 5 bases between them. The CDR3 consists of 12 residues. The germline V gene has CDR1 SNHLY and CDR2 FYNNEI. The CDR3 DNA is TGTGCCAGCAGTGAGGGTTATGAAAAACTGTTTTTT. It yields the protein CASSEGYEKLFF.

This sequence joins TRBV5-6 and TRBJ2-3; D unclear. CDR3 length: 13 amino acids. V lost 5 bases and J lost 5, with 12 bases in between. Per germline, CDR1 SGHDT and CDR2 YYEEEE. The CDR3 here is CASSHTYGDTQYF. CDR3 nucleotide sequence: TGTGCCAGCAGTCACACTTACGGAGATACGCAGTATTTT.

The sample holds a few counts of this clonotype. The chain couples TRBV6-2 or TRBV6-3 to TRBJ2-2; D remains unclear. V was pared by 2 bases and J by 1 base, with 8 bases between. The CDR3 is 15 amino acids. Germline CDR1 reads MNHEY; CDR2 reads SVGEGT. The CDR3 bases are TGTGCCAGCAGTTACCTCTTCCGGAACACCGGGGAGCTGTTTTTT. Amino acid sequence: CASSYLFRNTGELFF.

This clonotype was recorded a few times. This chain uses TRBV4-1 with TRBJ2-1; TRBD2 is a possible D gene (6 bases). V lost 0 bases, J lost 9 bases, and 15 bases lay in between. This CDR3 has 15 residues. The germline gives CDR1 MGHRA, CDR2 YSYEKL. CDR3 in DNA: TGCGCCAGCAGCCAAGATAGGCTAGCGTGGGGTGAGCAGTTCTTC. This codes for CASSQDRLAWGEQFF.

This clonotype was recorded at least ten times. This chain connects TRBV10-3 to TRBJ1-2; 7 bases fit TRBD1. The CDR3 is 15 amino acids. CDR1 ENHRY and CDR2 SYGVKD come from the germline V gene. The V gene end was trimmed by 0 bases and the J gene end by 3 bases; junction bases not matched to a gene: 4. The CDR3 is CAISESVTGDYGYTF. The CDR3, as DNA: TGTGCCATCAGTGAGTCGGTTACAGGGGACTATGGCTACACCTTC.

A few counts support this clonotype. The chain employs TRBV6-2 or TRBV6-3 and TRBJ2-7, with D maybe TRBD1 (5 bases). Germline CDR1 reads MNHEY; CDR2 reads SVGEGT. The CDR3 loop spans 16 amino acids. V lost 2 bases to trimming and J lost 7 bases, with 21 bases between them. Here the CDR3 reads CASSYPHRFRVREQYF. The CDR3 region has the DNA TGTGCCAGCAGTTACCCCCATCGGTTCAGGGTCAGGGAGCAGTACTTC.

The chain combines TRBV7-8 with TRBJ2-7; 12 positions match TRBD2. Unmatched junction bases numbered 7, after V lost 8 bases and J lost 2 bases. Germline CDR1 SGHVS, CDR2 FQNEAQ. This CDR3 region has 15 residues. In DNA, the CDR3 is TGTGCCAGCGGGCAGACTAGCGGGAGCCCCTACGAGCAGTACGTC. Protein: CASGQTSGSPYEQYV.

This clonotype was seen a handful of times. The chain employs TRBV6-2 or TRBV6-3 and TRBJ2-5; TRBD2 matches 10 bases. This CDR3 spans 15 amino acids. Germline V gives CDR1 MNHEY, CDR2 SVGEGT. Trimming cost V 5 bases and J 3 bases; bases outside gene matches: 6. The CDR3 region has the DNA TGTGCCAGCAGTAACATCCTAGCGGGAGAAGAGACCCAGTACTTC. Amino acid sequence: CASSNILAGEETQYF.

V gene TRBV9 combines with J gene TRBJ1-2; possible D gene TRBD1, 5 bases. The germline V and J ends were trimmed by 3 bases and 2 bases, with 11 bases remaining between them. The CDR3 has 14 amino acids. Germline V gene lookup returns CDR1 SGDLS and CDR2 YYNGEE. The CDR3 loop reads CASSAPGRNYGYTF. The CDR3 DNA follows: TGTGCCAGCAGCGCCCCGGGACGGAACTATGGCTACACCTTC.

The chain carries TRBV12-5 and TRBJ1-5; the D is unclear. CDR1 and CDR2 from the germline V gene are LGHNT and FRNRAP. Trimming removed 3 bases from V and 0 bases from J, with 6 bases in between. This CDR3 spans 14 amino acids. The CDR3 nucleotides are TGTGCTAGTGGTTTTGACCTTAGCAATCAGCCCCAGCATTTT. Translated: CASGFDLSNQPQHF.

The chain uses TRBV12-3 or TRBV12-4 and TRBJ2-4; 9 bases are shared with TRBD1. The V and J ends lost 6 bases and 0 bases, in that order; junction bases with no gene match: 6. The CDR3 is made up of 16 amino acids. CDR3 coding DNA: TGTGCCAGCAGATATGGGACAGGGCTAGCCAAAAACATTCAGTACTTC. It specifies CASRYGTGLAKNIQYF.

This clonotype was counted at least ten times. The V and J genes are TRBV7-9 and TRBJ2-5; TRBD2 aligns across 7 bases. Per the germline V gene, CDR1 is SEHNR and CDR2 is FQNEAQ (reference sequence). V lost 4 bases, J lost 6 bases, and 11 bases stayed unmatched. This CDR3 has 15 residues. This chain's CDR3 is CASSSTGTTPKTQYF. The CDR3 DNA is TGTGCCAGCAGCTCGACCGGGACTACTCCGAAGACCCAGTACTTC.

This clonotype turned up a few times. The chain recombines TRBV7-9 with TRBJ2-5; D uncertain. This CDR3 spans 13 amino acids. Looked up from germline, CDR1 is SEHNR and CDR2 is FQNEAQ (reference sequence). The V and J ends lost 1 base and 4 bases respectively, with 7 bases between them. In DNA, the CDR3 is TGTGCCAGCAGCTTAGAGTTGGGAGAGACCCAGTACTTC. Translating it yields CASSLELGETQYF. Drawing the rest from reference TRBV7-9 and TRBJ2-5, the complete variable domain is DTGVSQNPRHKITKRGQNVTFRCDPISEHNRLYWYRQTLGQGPEFLTYFQNEAQLEKSRLLSDRFSAERPKGSFSTLEIQRTEQGDSAMYLCASSLELGETQYFGPGTRLLVL.

This chain connects TRBV5-5 to TRBJ2-3; 9 positions agree with TRBD2. This CDR3 has 16 amino acids. The J segment lost 2 bases and the V segment lost 4 bases, leaving 8 bases of the junction unmatched. Per germline, CDR1 SGHKS and CDR2 YYEKEE (reference sequence). CDR3 residues: CASSKRLAVITDTQYF. In nucleotides, the CDR3 is TGTGCCAGCAGCAAACGACTAGCGGTCATCACAGATACGCAGTATTTT.

This clonotype was picked up many times. CDR3 sequence reads: CASSLFRTVYEQYF. The DNA of the CDR3 is TGTGCCAGCAGCTTGTTCCGGACTGTCTACGAGCAGTACTTC. V and J are TRBV5-5 and TRBJ2-7; D is perhaps TRBD2 (5 bases). Between the trimmed V and J ends, which lost 1 base and 3 bases, there was a span of 11 bases. In germline, CDR1 is SGHKS, CDR2 YYEKEE (reference sequence). The CDR3 is made up of 14 amino acids.

There are many counts of this clonotype. The V gene is TRBV7-2, the J gene TRBJ1-1; D uncertain. This CDR3 has 12 amino acids. Germline V gene lookup returns CDR1 SGHTA and CDR2 FQGNSA. V shed 0 bases and J shed 11 bases, with 10 bases lying between them. The CDR3 sequence: CASSLAPAVAFF. The CDR3 DNA is TGTGCCAGCAGCTTAGCCCCAGCTGTGGCTTTCTTT.

The V call is TRBV30, the J call TRBJ2-7; D remains unclear. The V and J ends lost 0 bases and 7 bases respectively, with 7 bases between them. The CDR3 totals 11 residues. CDR1 and CDR2 from the germline V gene are GTSNPN and SVGIG (reference sequence). CDR3 nucleotide sequence: TGTGCCTGGAGTGTTGCTGGGGAGCAGTACTTC. Its protein product is CAWSVAGEQYF.

This clonotype was seen a single time. The chain uses TRBV19 and TRBJ2-1; 12 positions match TRBD1. The germline CDR1 and CDR2 sequences are LNHDA and SQIVND (reference sequence). The CDR3 is 14 residues long. J lost 7 bases, V lost 7 bases, and 5 bases had no gene match. CDR3 DNA sequence: TGTGCCAGTAAGGGGGACAGGGGGCGGAATGAGCAGTTCTTC. This encodes CASKGDRGRNEQFF.

The CDR3 nucleotides read TGTGCCAGCAGTTACTCGATGGGGGGTGAGACCCAGTACTTC. Its translation: CASSYSMGGETQYF. The chain employs TRBV6-2 or TRBV6-3 and TRBJ2-5; a possible D gene is TRBD2 (6 bases). This CDR3 has 14 amino acids. V dropped 0 bases and J dropped 5 bases, with 10 bases sitting between them. The germline gives CDR1 MNHEY, CDR2 SVGEGT.